This T cell receptor beta chain was obtained from a study of cytomegalovirus exposure and HLA in healthy donors (dated 2017 in TCRdb). General notes on the study: An earlier analysis of 587 of the donors reported approximately 300 Gb of sequence data and roughly 120 million unique TCR beta sequences obtained from roughly 170 million T cells. Approximately 300 gigabases of sequencing data and 78 million or so unique TCR sequences were included in an early release covering several hundred HLA-typed donors. Of the roughly 400 genotyped donors, approximately 83% fell in the genetic ancestry cluster associated with self-reported Caucasian donors. The aim of the study was to test whether cataloging public T cell receptors could identify signatures of past pathogen exposure. The study used immunosequencing to profile the T cell repertoires of some 600 subjects and linked those repertoires to cytomegalovirus serostatus. Besides the first cohort of some 670 subjects, a separate validation cohort made up of over 95 different subjects was used. The study combined high-throughput TCR immunosequencing, statistical association of individual TCRs with disease status, and machine learning to predict cytomegalovirus infection status. To study patterns of TCR occurrence, a later analysis re-analyzed previously published TCR beta repertoires from several hundred donors and added high-resolution HLA genotyping. The later analysis used no new phenotypic data to find candidate immune exposures, relying instead on TCR beta sequences and their occurrence across donors. An earlier analysis of around 580 of the donors used high-throughput TCR beta sequencing to judge whether each TCR beta V gene segment behaved as functional or pseudogenic. Donor age, sex, ethnicity and CMV serostatus were compiled alongside the repertoire data. A later genetic analysis took genome-wide SNP genotypes for about 55% of the 666 donors and used that subset as a discovery cohort. All discovery cohort repertoires had been generated on a single sequencing platform. Both class I and class II loci were covered by HLA typing, at four-digit resolution. The number of donors typed differed by locus, with 629-630 for A, B, C, DRB1 and DQB1, roughly 550 for DQA1, nearly 610 for DPA1, and some 470 for DPB1. Five DR-DQ haplotypes were treated as single units for association and clustering because of strong linkage in the cohort. Across about 370 genotyped donors of the cohort, an average of roughly 250,000 unique TCR beta nucleotide sequences per donor were sequenced, and 15% to 20% of those sequences were non-productive. What the work shows at the level of the full study, not this receptor alone: In both the original and validation cohorts, the classifier was reported to diagnose cytomegalovirus status with high specificity and sensitivity. Compared with the roughly 670-donor mean, donors in an Asian-associated ancestry cluster had fewer N-insertions in productive TCRs, according to a later genetic analysis. A further reported finding was that TCR beta sequences accurately predicted the HLA-A and HLA-B alleles for most subjects in the first cohort. In vitro tests confirmed that a few of the cytomegalovirus-associated TCR beta chains recognize cytomegalovirus antigens. A later analysis found that TCR association rates varied across HLA loci, with DRB1 alleles showing the most associated TCRs and HLA-C alleles the fewest. Only TCR beta chains were sequenced in this cohort, and the absence of alpha or paired-chain data limited detectable features. Assigning TCR associations to individual alleles was difficult when HLA alleles, especially DR and DQ, strongly co-occurred. A group of highly shared sequence variants was considered likely to be a technical artifact of the sequencing pipeline. Presence/absence analyses assumed roughly uniform sequencing depth across donors, an assumption that may not hold. Linkage disequilibrium might explain the correlated functional status among segregating V segments, but an unknown experimental factor could not be ruled out. In a later analysis, HLA-associated TCR beta chains showed more clonal expansion and lower generation probabilities than non-associated chains that were equally common. In the study, some 160 TCR beta chains were listed as associated with cytomegalovirus. Across donors, most TCR sequences were observed very rarely, whereas some public TCRs were present in many individuals. An association between a missense DCLRE1C variant and V-gene and J-gene trimming of TCR beta chains was found in a later genetic analysis and replicated in an independent cohort. The authors suggested that the approach could potentially be generalized to other disease states and immunological phenotypes. Because HLA typing was unavailable for some donors at each locus, only the typed subset was used in association tests. At a false discovery rate of 0.05, a later analysis linked 15,000 to 20,000 TCR beta sequences to specific HLA alleles. According to a later analysis, parvovirus B19, influenza, CMV and Epstein-Barr virus appeared linked to several top co-occurrence clusters. For the cohort, immune exposure information was limited to CMV serostatus. According to a later analysis, most CMV-associated TCR beta chains appeared to be HLA-restricted, and the HLA associations seemed to be driven largely by CMV exposure. In an earlier analysis of over 550 of the donors, most TCR beta V segments were observed in productive rearrangements about 90% or about 30% of the time, broadly matching IMGT annotations. Seventeen rarely observed V segments, including chromosome 9 orphons, were excluded from the earlier analysis of about 610 of the donors because counts were too low.

Worth noting for this clone: Its target antigen remains unknown. No base quality information exists; no much larger clone differs at one position.

In total, over 600 healthy bone marrow donors made up the cohort. All cohort members were sampled while nominally healthy, although unrecorded immune exposures were likely present. The donor was CMV seropositive and belonged to the group of more than 250 seropositive cohort members. A peripheral blood sample was provided by each donor, and peripheral blood mononuclear cells were used for TCR beta sequencing. Genomic DNA extraction from the blood cell samples was performed with the Qiagen DNeasy Blood Extraction Kit. Library preparation employed the immunoSEQ multiplex PCR assay. A mixture of 60 forward primers for TCR Vbeta segments and 13 reverse primers for TCR Jbeta segments was used in the multiplex PCR. The CDR3 region of rearranged TCR beta genes was amplified from genomic DNA with a multiplex PCR assay. Amplified TCR beta libraries were sequenced as 87-base-pair reads on the Illumina HiSeq System. The authors processed their data as follows. A later analysis counted about 82 million unique TCR beta chains across the 550 to 700 repertoires, and some 11 million of these chains were shared by at least two donors. Raw reads were error-corrected and collapsed into unique sequences with a nearest-neighbor algorithm that merged closely related sequences to remove PCR and sequencing errors. Alignment of CDR3 sequences to IMGT reference sequences was used to assign V, D and J gene segments. Each retained sequence needed at least a six-nucleotide match to both a V gene segment and a J gene segment. Rearrangements were classified as productive when the CDR3 lacked stop codons and remained in frame with V and J, and all other rearrangements were classified as non-productive. CDR3 was defined according to IMGT convention as the region running from the second conserved V-encoded cysteine to the conserved J-encoded phenylalanine. Sequences without an unambiguous match to a single V gene segment were excluded from the earlier analysis of about 600 of the donors. An earlier analysis of a few hundred of the donors called V segments functional above 56.7% productive rearrangements and segregating when the between-donor standard deviation exceeded 5%. To diagnose cytomegalovirus status from the catalog of TCR beta chain sequences, a statistical classification framework was built. V and J gene assignment, in a later analysis, came from comparing TCR nucleotide sequences with IMGT/GENE-DB human TR gene sequences. The TCRdist pipeline was used in a later analysis to assign CDR3 sequences and most-parsimonious VDJ recombination scenarios. In a later analysis, every TCR beta chain was defined by the combination of its CDR3 amino acid sequence and its V-gene family, and reads without a unique V-gene family were dropped. To address suspected cross-contamination and a sequencing artifact, a later analysis removed around 600 highly shared, low-generation-probability nucleotide sequences. In a later analysis, a clonal expansion index was calculated for each public chain from normalized within-repertoire ranks of inferred template counts. In a later analysis, generation probabilities were computed with a VDJ recombination model fitted to out-of-frame rearrangements, and the resulting probabilities were checked against IGoR. Hypergeometric tests were used in a later analysis to score TCR-TCR, TCR-HLA and TCR-CMV co-occurrence, with a repertoire-size bias correction applied to the TCR pairs. To estimate false discovery rates, a later analysis permuted the HLA or CMV assignments 20 times. In a later analysis, co-occurring TCRs were grouped with DBSCAN, and TCRdist sequence similarity was added when clustering was performed within HLA-allele-positive subsets. Co-occurrence clustering excluded repertoires with fewer than 30,000 or more than 120,000 public chains, plus five with anomalous nucleotide sharing. In TCRdb, the immuneACCESS table is reduced to in-frame sequences with V and J assigned. These tables do not hold every clone; where another copy was compared, an unresolved V gene accounts for under half, and the others remain unexplained. That table gives V, J and clone size, and the DNA gave D and trimming. The sample yields over 150,000 clones; around 80% were counted once. Jointly, the top ten make up about 1.5% of the sample.

The sequence derives from a woman under 40 in good health and CMV-seropositive. Sequenced input: PBMCs.

The CDR3 protein sequence reads: CASSWLVGNEQFF. The nucleotide sequence is given as TGTGCCAGCAGTTGGCTAGTGGGTAATGAGCAGTTCTTC. The rearranged segments are TRBV6-5 and TRBJ2-1, with no confidently assigned D gene. According to the germline V gene, CDR1 reads MNHEY and CDR2 reads SVGAGI. The CDR3 runs 13 amino acids, cysteine and phenylalanine included. Of all the DNA, just the CDR3 is kept, 39 bases in frame from base 1. V is pared back by 4 bases and J by 7 bases, with 11 bases lying between the germline termini.